This T cell receptor beta chain was observed in a study of OX40 agonist ivuxolimab in advanced cancers. About the study: Males comprised 82.7% of the group, whose mean age was 60 years (range 23 to 79). Study-level results: Averaging showed that CD8+ T cells had more expanded clones than CD4+ did.

Profiling relied on immunoSEQ multiplex PCR, and the TCRdb table lists in-frame clones only, not all of them. The sample shows fewer than 35,000 clones, approximately 80% of them seen only once. After removal of 5 bases from V and 4 bases from J, the junction contained 11 bases not matched to a gene. Germline CDR1 and CDR2: SGHAT and FQNNGV. This CDR3 has 16 residues. In the case of this clone: Its cognate antigen is unknown.

Systemic immunosuppression or a history of autoimmune disease excluded patients. The chain is built from TRBV11-2 and TRBJ2-3; 8 bases match TRBD2. This TCR was sampled from an adult with an advanced solid tumor such as melanoma, head and neck, liver or kidney cancer. The sample was CD4+ or CD8+ T cells sorted from blood, taken in a trial of the OX40 agonist ivuxolimab. The CDR3 is CASSPQSGRMSDTQYF. Written as DNA, the CDR3 is TGTGCCAGCAGCCCCCAAAGCGGGAGAATGTCAGATACGCAGTATTTT.